One and the same sample provided the 18 T cell receptor beta chains below, sequenced in a study of blood T cell repertoires in COVID-19 (TCRdb year 2020). Library creation used the immunoSEQ multiplex PCR assay. Imported from immuneACCESS, the table was reduced by TCRdb to in-frame sequences with V and J called. These copies leave out some clones; in studies compared against another copy, an unresolved V gene accounts for under half, and the cause of the remainder is not known. The sample table records over 75,000 clones; 82% of these occur just once. The ten top clones hold more than 1% of the sample. The sample was peripheral blood. These receptors were taken from a woman at least 80 years old with acute or convalescent COVID-19.

This chain uses TRBV5-1 with TRBJ2-5, with 9 bases aligning to TRBD1. V lost 0 bases, J lost 4 bases, and 4 bases stayed unmatched. Germline V gives CDR1 SGHRS, CDR2 YFSETQ. This CDR3 is 15 amino acids long. The CDR3 DNA reads TGCGCCAGCAGCTTGGGTGGGACAGGGAGAGAGACCCAGTACTTC. Translated: CASSLGGTGRETQYF.

This clone was recorded a few times. The gene calls are TRBV2 and TRBJ1-1, with 11 bases fitting TRBD1. This CDR3 spans 15 amino acids. Trimming took 7 bases from V and 5 from J; bases not matched to a gene: 9. CDR1 is SNHLY and CDR2 is FYNNEI in the germline V gene. Written as DNA, the CDR3 is TGTGCCAGCACCCTCGGACAGGGGGCGGGAACTGAAGCTTTCTTT. It is translated as CASTLGQGAGTEAFF.

Here the CDR3 DNA reads TGTGCCAGCAGCTTGGAGAGGACTCTCCCGGGGGAGCAGTACTTC. Residues: CASSLERTLPGEQYF. The chain recombines TRBV5-6 with TRBJ2-7, with a tentative D call TRBD2 (5 bases). This CDR3 contains 15 residues. Trimming took off 0 bases at V and 7 bases at J, with 17 bases between the two ends. Germline CDR1 is SGHDT and CDR2 is YYEEEE. Based on the CDR3 plus reference TRBV5-6 and TRBJ2-7, the full variable domain is DAGVTQSPTHLIKTRGQQVTLRCSPKSGHDTVSWYQQALGQGPQFIFQYYEEEERQRGNFPDRFSGHQFPNYSSELNVNALLLGDSALYLCASSLERTLPGEQYFGPGTRLTVT.

This chain joins TRBV7-9 and TRBJ1-1; D is ambiguous. Germline V gene sequence: CDR1 SEHNR, CDR2 FQNEAQ (reference sequence). V gave up 5 bases and J gave up 3 bases, with 13 bases separating them. The CDR3 is 14 residues long. The CDR3 spells CASSLNGEDTEAFF. CDR3 bases: TGTGCCAGCAGCCTCAACGGGGAGGACACTGAAGCTTTCTTT.

The CDR3 region has the DNA TGTGCCAGCTCACCCGGAGGCACAGATACGCAGTATTTT. As protein: CASSPGGTDTQYF. J is TRBJ2-3 and V is TRBV18, with D hard to call. Trimming took off 3 bases at V and 1 base at J, with 5 bases between the two ends. The CDR3 is made up of 13 amino acids. CDR1 is KGHSH and CDR2 is LQKENI in the germline V gene. The full variable domain, its missing parts supplied by reference TRBV18 and TRBJ2-3, is NAGVMQNPRHLVRRRGQEARLRCSPMKGHSHVYWYRQLPEEGLKFMVYLQKENIIDESGMPKERFSAEFPKEGPSILRIQQVVRGDSAAYFCASSPGGTDTQYFGPGTRLTVL.

This clone has more than one count but fewer than ten. V usage is TRBV5-5 and J usage is TRBJ2-7; maybe TRBD1 (6 bases). Germline V CDR1 and CDR2: SGHKS, YYEKEE (reference sequence). This CDR3 has 14 amino acids. The V end was cut by 4 bases, the J end by 5 bases, with 16 bases between. CDR3 region: CASSVKQGSNEQYF. In DNA form, the CDR3 reads TGTGCCAGCAGCGTTAAACAGGGTTCGAACGAGCAGTACTTC.

The chain is built from TRBV5-1 and TRBJ2-3; 8 bases fit TRBD2. Germline values: CDR1 SGHRS, CDR2 YFSETQ. Trimming removed 5 bases from V and 0 bases from J; junction bases left unmatched: 8. The CDR3 contains 16 residues. CDR3: CASRLLAATSTDTQYF. Written as DNA, the CDR3 is TGCGCCAGCAGACTACTAGCGGCGACTAGCACAGATACGCAGTATTTT.

This clone was seen a handful of times. V and J are TRBV6-5 and TRBJ1-1, with D perhaps matching TRBD1 (6 bases). This CDR3 has 14 residues. V dropped 6 bases and J dropped 1 base, with 12 bases sitting between them. Germline V gene data show CDR1 as MNHEY and CDR2 as SVGAGI. CDR3 sequence (DNA): TGTGCCAGCAGCTTAATACAGGGGAACACTGAAGCTTTCTTT. This codes for CASSLIQGNTEAFF.

The V and J genes are TRBV6-5 and TRBJ2-7; TRBD2 matches at 10 bases. The CDR3 covers 13 residues. Germline lookup yields CDR1 MNHEY and CDR2 SVGAGI. The trim removed 6 bases at V and 5 bases at J, leaving 4 bases unmatched. The CDR3 bases are TGTGCCAGCAGGACTAGCGGGCTCAACGAGCAGTACTTC. Its translation is CASRTSGLNEQYF.

The chain joins TRBV5-1 to TRBJ2-7; D may be TRBD2 (6 bases). The CDR3 is 15 residues long. Germline loops: CDR1 SGHRS, CDR2 YFSETQ. With 0 bases removed from V and 5 bases from J, the gap between germline ends came to 15 bases. The CDR3 region is CASSLAAGRSDEQYF. The CDR3 coding sequence is TGCGCCAGCAGCTTGGCGGCAGGGAGGTCAGACGAGCAGTACTTC.

The V and J genes are TRBV6-4 and TRBJ2-3; 8 bases fit TRBD2. Trimming at V came to 3 bases and at J to 1 base, leaving 0 bases not matched to a gene. CDR3 length equals 14 residues. Germline loops: CDR1 MRHNA, CDR2 SNTAGT. The CDR3 here is CASSELAGTDTQYF. The CDR3 nucleotides are TGTGCCAGCAGTGAACTAGCGGGCACAGATACGCAGTATTTT.

The CDR3 bases are TGTGCCATCAGTACCGGGACAGGGGGAGCCGGGGAGCTGTTTTTT. Amino acid sequence: CAISTGTGGAGELFF. This sequence joins TRBV10-3 and TRBJ2-2; 11 nucleotides line up with TRBD1. The CDR3 is made up of 15 amino acids. Germline CDR1 ENHRY, CDR2 SYGVKD. V lost 5 bases and J lost 6; bases outside the gene matches: 5.

The chain is built from TRBV5-1 and TRBJ2-2, with TRBD2 matching 8 bases. With V trimmed by 6 bases and J by 4 bases, 5 bases remained unmatched. The CDR3 has 14 residues. CDR1 and CDR2 (germline): SGHRS, YFSETQ. CDR3 region: CASKGGGTTGELFF. The DNA for the CDR3 is TGCGCCAGCAAGGGCGGGGGGACCACCGGGGAGCTGTTTTTT.

The rearrangement uses TRBV7-2 and TRBJ2-6; D unclear. Germline V gene sequence: CDR1 SGHTA, CDR2 FQGNSA. This CDR3 has 15 residues. V gave up 7 bases and J gave up 0 bases, with 10 bases separating them. The DNA for the CDR3 is TGTGCCAGCACCCCTAGGAGCTCTGGGGCCAACGTCCTGACTTTC. Translated: CASTPRSSGANVLTF.

This clone appeared a single time. The chain couples TRBV20-1 to TRBJ1-3, with TRBD1 as a possible D gene (5 bases). Trimming stripped 3 bases from V and 2 bases from J, with 26 bases between. Germline assignment: CDR1 DFQATT and CDR2 SNEGSKA (reference sequence). The CDR3 length is 19 residues. This chain's CDR3 is CSASPGEGRGILAGNTIYF. DNA of the CDR3: TGCAGTGCTAGTCCGGGGGAGGGGCGCGGAATCTTGGCTGGAAACACCATATATTTT.

The DNA of the CDR3 is TGTGCCAGCAGCTTAGGCTCACTATATGGCTACACCTTC. As protein: CASSLGSLYGYTF. The chain joins TRBV7-3 to TRBJ1-2; D gene unclear. Trimming stripped 2 bases from V and 5 bases from J, with 9 bases between. The CDR3 length is 13 residues. CDR1 and CDR2 (germline): SGHTA, FQGTGA.

This chain joins TRBV7-9 and TRBJ1-1, with D uncertain. CDR1 SEHNR and CDR2 FQNEAQ come from the germline V gene (reference sequence). The CDR3 consists of 12 residues. The V and J ends lost 5 bases and 5 bases respectively, with 9 bases between them. This chain's CDR3 is CASSQRDTEAFF. The CDR3 DNA reads as TGTGCCAGCAGCCAGCGGGATACTGAAGCTTTCTTT.

V gene TRBV15 combines with J gene TRBJ1-1; 8 bases fit TRBD1. Germline assignment: CDR1 LNHNV and CDR2 YYDKDF (reference sequence). The CDR3 has 16 residues. The junction had 8 bases not matched to a gene; V was cut back by 2 bases and J by 3 bases. The CDR3 loop is CATSRNRGIIDTEAFF. The CDR3 nucleotides are TGTGCCACCAGCAGAAACAGGGGGATCATCGACACTGAAGCTTTCTTT.